The 17 T cell receptor beta chains in this list originate from one sample, sequenced in a study of blood T cell repertoires in COVID-19 (dated by TCRdb to 2019 to 2021). Libraries were constructed by the immunoSEQ multiplex PCR assay. As stored in TCRdb, this immuneACCESS dataset retains in-frame rearrangements with V and J assigned. A fraction of the clones does not appear; measured against another copy, unresolved V genes explain less than half of the discrepancy, and the remainder lacks a known reason. The table for this sample lists 200,000 or so clones; 65% to 85% of them were counted only once. The ten top clones hold around 16% of the sample. Sequencing used peripheral blood. The receptor set was obtained from a man aged 55 to 69 with active or convalescent COVID-19.

J is TRBJ2-1 and V is TRBV11-3; 8 bases map to TRBD2. Germline V lookup: CDR1 SGHNT, CDR2 YENEEA. The J segment lost 7 bases and the V segment lost 0 bases, leaving 5 bases of the junction unmatched. There are 15 residues in the CDR3. The CDR3 region has the DNA TGTGCCAGCAGCTTAGAAATTAGCGGGGTTAATGAGCAGTTCTTC. Translated: CASSLEISGVNEQFF.

The DNA of the CDR3 is TGTGCCAGCAGCTCCCCACAGGATACGCAGTATTTT. It yields the protein CASSSPQDTQYF. The V gene is TRBV7-2, the J gene TRBJ2-3; D gene ambiguous. Trimming removed 4 bases at V and 6 bases at J, with 8 bases between. Germline V CDR1 and CDR2: SGHTA, FQGNSA. The CDR3 has 12 amino acids.

This rearrangement joins TRBV7-9 to TRBJ2-1, with TRBD2 matching 11 bases. The germline V gene encodes CDR1 SEHNR and CDR2 FQNEAQ (reference sequence). The CDR3 has 17 residues. Trimming removed 3 bases from V and 4 bases from J; junction bases left unmatched: 8. The CDR3 is CASSLTSGIENYNEQFF. The DNA for the CDR3 is TGTGCCAGCAGCTTGACTAGCGGGATAGAGAATTACAATGAGCAGTTCTTC.

The V gene is TRBV5-4, the J gene TRBJ2-2; D ambiguous. This CDR3 is built from 12 residues. Deletions cut 4 bases from V and 2 bases from J, with 3 bases between. The germline CDR1 and CDR2 sequences are SGHNT and YYREEE (reference sequence). The chain's CDR3 is CASSHNTGELFF. CDR3 bases: TGTGCCAGCAGCCATAACACCGGGGAGCTGTTTTTT.

V and J are TRBV12-3 or TRBV12-4 and TRBJ2-3; weak D call: TRBD2 (5 bases). V dropped 8 bases and J dropped 3 bases, with 12 bases sitting between them. CDR3 size: 13 residues. The CDR3 DNA sequence: TGTGCCAGCGGGGAGCCGGGGACAGATACGCAGTATTTT. This encodes CASGEPGTDTQYF.

This chain connects TRBV5-6 to TRBJ2-5; 10 bases fit TRBD2. The CDR3 sequence is 15 residues long. V lost 2 bases and J lost 2; bases outside the gene matches: 3. Germline V gives CDR1 SGHDT, CDR2 YYEEEE. The CDR3 DNA reads as TGTGCCAGCAGCTTACTAGCGGGATTTCAAGAGACCCAGTACTTC. This sequence encodes CASSLLAGFQETQYF.

The chain joins TRBV3-1 (or the pseudogene TRBV3-2) to TRBJ1-1; tentative D call: TRBD1 (5 bases). The CDR3 runs 13 residues. The germline V and J ends were trimmed by 3 bases and 5 bases, with 10 bases remaining between them. Germline CDR1 reads LGHDT; CDR2 reads YNNKEL (reference sequence). Here the CDR3 reads CASSQEGRTEAFF. The CDR3 DNA reads TGTGCCAGCAGCCAGGAGGGGAGGACTGAAGCTTTCTTT.

This clone was seen a handful of times. V is TRBV6-2 or TRBV6-3 and J is TRBJ2-7, with a possible D match to TRBD1 (6 bases). Germline CDR1 and CDR2: MNHEY and SVGEGT. V was cut by 2 bases and J by 0 bases, with 8 bases left in between. CDR3 length: 14 amino acids. The CDR3 here is CASSYGQSSYEQYF. The CDR3 nucleotides read TGTGCCAGCAGTTACGGACAGAGCTCCTACGAGCAGTACTTC.

V gene TRBV5-5 combines with J gene TRBJ1-1; D may be TRBD1 (6 bases). V was clipped by 4 bases and J by 1 base, with 17 bases between them. Germline CDR1 is SGHKS and CDR2 is YYEKEE (reference sequence). The CDR3 runs 16 residues. CDR3 region: CASSVGHLYGNTEAFF. CDR3 sequence (DNA): TGTGCCAGCAGCGTGGGACATTTATACGGGAACACTGAAGCTTTCTTT.

This clone was found a few times. V is TRBV7-3 and J is TRBJ2-2, with 7 nucleotides matching TRBD1. Germline CDR1 reads SGHTA; CDR2 reads FQGTGA. This CDR3 is built from 13 residues. Germline trimming cut 5 bases from V and 6 bases from J; bases unmatched to any gene: 3. The CDR3 region has the DNA TGTGCCAGCAGCCCCCAGGGGGCCGGGGAGCTGTTTTTT. Translated: CASSPQGAGELFF. Together with reference TRBV7-3 and TRBJ2-2, the CDR3 gives the full variable domain: GAGVSQTPSNKVTEKGKYVELRCDPISGHTALYWYRQSLGQGPEFLIYFQGTGAADDSGLPNDRFFAVRPEGSVSTLKIQRTERGDSAVYLCASSPQGAGELFFGEGSRLTVL.

This clone was picked up a small number of times. The genes are TRBV5-1 and TRBJ2-3, with a possible D match to TRBD2 (7 bases). The germline CDR1 and CDR2 sequences are SGHRS and YFSETQ. Deletions cut 7 bases from V and 4 bases from J, with 13 bases between. The CDR3 length is 13 residues. CDR3 in amino acids: CASDEGGSDTQYF. The CDR3 bases are TGCGCCAGCGATGAGGGGGGGTCAGATACGCAGTATTTT. Combining the CDR3 with reference TRBV5-1 and TRBJ2-3 gives the whole variable domain KAGVTQTPRYLIKTRGQQVTLSCSPISGHRSVSWYQQTPGQGLQFLFEYFSETQRNKGNFPGRFSGRQFSNSRSEMNVSTLELGDSALYLCASDEGGSDTQYFGPGTRLTVL.

The V gene is TRBV27, the J gene TRBJ2-3; 14 positions match TRBD2. The CDR3 runs to 17 residues. After removal of 9 bases from V and 4 bases from J, the junction contained 12 bases not matched to a gene. Germline values: CDR1 MNHEY, CDR2 SMNVEV (reference sequence). The CDR3, as DNA: TGTGCCAGTGGGATCCTGACTAGCGGGAGGGCTGCAGATACGCAGTATTTT. Its protein product is CASGILTSGRAADTQYF.

The V call is TRBV21-1, the J call TRBJ2-7; TRBD1 was called by the table and not checked on the DNA. TRBV21-1 is classified as a pseudogene. CDR3 length: 14 residues. In DNA, the CDR3 is TGTGCCAGCAGCGCCCGGGGACAGGCGCCCGAGCAGTACTTC. As protein: CASSARGQAPEQYF.

This clone was seen a handful of times. V gene TRBV7-2 combines with J gene TRBJ1-5; D remains unclear. Germline values: CDR1 SGHTA, CDR2 FQGNSA. CDR3 length: 16 amino acids. V was clipped by 3 bases and J by 0 bases, with 12 bases between them. The CDR3 nucleotides read TGTGCCAGCAGCTTGAAACGGTCCTATAGCAATCAGCCCCAGCATTTT. It translates to CASSLKRSYSNQPQHF.

J is TRBJ1-6 and V is TRBV5-1; 9 positions match TRBD1. V shed 4 bases, J shed 6 bases, and the junction held 8 bases outside the gene matches. The germline V gene has CDR1 SGHRS and CDR2 YFSETQ. CDR3 size: 16 residues. The DNA of the CDR3 is TGCGCCAGCAGCGCACAGGGGGCCTCTCTTAATTCACCCCTCCACTTT. Translation gives CASSAQGASLNSPLHF. Together with reference TRBV5-1 and TRBJ1-6, the CDR3 gives the full variable domain: KAGVTQTPRYLIKTRGQQVTLSCSPISGHRSVSWYQQTPGQGLQFLFEYFSETQRNKGNFPGRFSGRQFSNSRSEMNVSTLELGDSALYLCASSAQGASLNSPLHFGNGTRLTVT.

The V gene is TRBV24-1, the J gene TRBJ2-1, with 7 positions matching TRBD2. J was trimmed by 8 bases and V by 3 bases; bases with no gene match: 15. The CDR3 loop spans 17 amino acids. Looked up from germline, CDR1 is KGHDR and CDR2 is SFDVKD. The chain's CDR3 is CATSDRGEQNHPHEQFF. CDR3 in DNA: TGTGCCACCAGTGATCGGGGGGAACAGAACCACCCCCATGAGCAGTTCTTC.

The count of this clone is one. CDR3 sequence reads: CASSSRRQGNTEAFF. The CDR3 nucleotides are TGTGCCAGCAGCTCAAGGCGACAGGGGAACACTGAAGCTTTCTTT. This sequence joins TRBV11-2 and TRBJ1-1, with 7 positions matching TRBD1. With V trimmed by 4 bases and J by 1 base, 6 bases remained unmatched. The length of the CDR3 is 15 residues. CDR1 and CDR2 from the germline V gene are SGHAT and FQNNGV.